Shown below are 29 T cell receptor beta chains from a single sample sequenced in a study of beta chain features in type 1 diabetes. The entirety of the isolated RNA underwent reverse transcription, so expressed TCRB transcripts were sequenced. Generated by immunoSEQ multiplex PCR, the TCRdb table keeps only in-frame clones and is missing some. The top ten hold roughly 0.024% of the sample, which has about 250,000 clones, around an eighth seen once. What was sequenced was naive CD4+ T cells from blood. Receptor source: a woman in her thirties or forties in good health.

This clone was seen a few times. The rearrangement links TRBV12-5 to TRBJ2-3; D is unclear. The V end was cut by 7 bases, the J end by 3 bases, with 14 bases between. This CDR3 comprises 14 residues. Germline values: CDR1 LGHNT, CDR2 FRNRAP. The CDR3 DNA sequence: TGTGCTAGTGTCCTAGATTTGCCTACAGATACGCAGTATTTT. Encoded protein: CASVLDLPTDTQYF.

The J gene is TRBJ1-2, the V gene TRBV27; D is possibly TRBD1 (6 bases). The germline V gene has CDR1 MNHEY and CDR2 SMNVEV (reference sequence). Trimming shortened V by 5 bases and J by 1 base, and 8 bases separated the two germline ends. The CDR3 has 13 residues. Written as DNA, the CDR3 is TGTGCCAGCAGTCAACAGGGTAACTATGGCTACACCTTC. As protein: CASSQQGNYGYTF.

This chain connects TRBV2 to TRBJ1-2; 8 bases line up with TRBD1. With V trimmed by 9 bases and J by 2 bases, 5 bases remained unmatched. The germline gives CDR1 SNHLY, CDR2 FYNNEI. This CDR3 spans 13 amino acids. The CDR3 loop reads CARSDRDNYGYTF. CDR3 coding DNA: TGTGCCAGGTCGGACAGGGACAACTATGGCTACACCTTC.

This clone appeared a few times. The V gene is TRBV5-1, the J gene TRBJ1-1, with unresolved D. V was shortened by 0 bases and J by 3 bases, with 12 bases between the two germline ends. This CDR3 comprises 15 residues. Germline assignment: CDR1 SGHRS and CDR2 YFSETQ. In DNA form, the CDR3 reads TGCGCCAGCAGCTTGGTATTCGTTAGCGACACTGAAGCTTTCTTT. This translates into CASSLVFVSDTEAFF.

This clone was seen only a few times. The junction departs from the called germline gene at one end, perhaps through a read error. The chain combines TRBV7-7 with TRBJ2-1; 9 bases fit TRBD2. The length of the CDR3 is 15 residues. The V gene's germline CDR1 is SSHAT and CDR2 FNYEAQ (reference sequence). As DNA, the CDR3 is TGTGCTAGCAGCTCCACTAGCGGGCCCAACAATGAGCAGTTCTTC. Amino acids: CASSSTSGPNNEQFF. The complete variable domain, with remaining parts taken from reference TRBV7-7 and TRBJ2-1, reads GAGVSQSPRYKVTKRGQDVTLRCDPISSHATLYWYQQALGQGPEFLTYFNYEAQPDKSGLPSDRFSAERPEGSISTLTIQRTEQRDSAMYRCASSSTSGPNNEQFFGPGTRLTVL.

This clone was seen ten or more times. The chain has TRBV5-6 and TRBJ2-4, with 10 bases aligning to TRBD2. The CDR3 covers 17 residues. Germline V CDR1 and CDR2: SGHDT, YYEEEE. Trimming at V came to 4 bases and at J to 7 bases, leaving 14 bases not matched to a gene. CDR3: CASSPIAGGSKRNIQYF. In nucleotides, the CDR3 is TGTGCCAGCAGCCCAATAGCGGGGGGATCTAAGAGGAACATTCAGTACTTC.

This chain joins TRBV6-4 and TRBJ2-3; D perhaps matches TRBD1 (6 bases). Germline V gene data show CDR1 as MRHNA and CDR2 as SNTAGT. V was trimmed by 6 bases and J by 4 bases, leaving 14 bases between them. The CDR3 is 14 amino acids. The CDR3 nucleotides read TGTGCCAGCAGAGGTGTACAGGGAGCAGATACGCAGTATTTT. Translation: CASRGVQGADTQYF.

The chain joins TRBV5-1 to TRBJ2-3; D is possibly TRBD1 (6 bases). Germline assignment: CDR1 SGHRS and CDR2 YFSETQ. The CDR3 is 15 amino acids. V shed 1 base and J shed 6 bases, with 15 bases lying between them. This CDR3 reads CASSLSPEGHDTQYF. The DNA of the CDR3 is TGCGCCAGCAGCTTGTCTCCTGAGGGACACGATACGCAGTATTTT.

The table lists this clone with a few counts. This sequence joins TRBV19 and TRBJ1-2, with D tentatively TRBD1 (5 bases). The ends were cut back, 6 bases at V and 4 bases at J, with 15 bases in the middle. CDR1 is LNHDA, CDR2 SQIVND, per germline (reference sequence). The CDR3 is 14 residues long. CDR3 amino acids: CASRPYRGGYGYTF. CDR3 nucleotide sequence: TGTGCCAGTAGGCCTTATAGGGGAGGCTATGGCTACACCTTC. The full variable domain, its missing parts supplied by reference TRBV19 and TRBJ1-2, is DGGITQSPKYLFRKEGQNVTLSCEQNLNHDAMYWYRQDPGQGLRLIYYSQIVNDFQKGDIAEGYSVSREKKESFPLTVTSAQKNPTAFYLCASRPYRGGYGYTFGSGTRLTVV.

There are a few counts of this clone. The chain recombines TRBV5-6 with TRBJ2-7; 8 bases align to TRBD1. Per the germline V gene, CDR1 is SGHDT and CDR2 is YYEEEE. J was trimmed by 1 base and V by 5 bases; bases with no gene match: 8. This CDR3 contains 15 residues. The CDR3 reads CASRNRQGPSYEQYF. CDR3 sequence (DNA): TGTGCCAGCAGGAATCGACAGGGGCCTTCCTACGAGCAGTACTTC.

Details on this clone: Its ends do not fully match the called genes, so a read error is possible. The V and J genes are TRBV7-7 and TRBJ2-5, with TRBD2 matching over 8 bases. The germline CDR1 and CDR2 sequences are SSHAT and FNYEAQ (reference sequence). This CDR3 spans 16 amino acids. In nucleotides, the CDR3 is TGTGCTAGCAGCTCAGGCCCCGGACTAGCACAAGAGACCCAGTACTTC. Translated: CASSSGPGLAQETQYF.

The rearrangement joins TRBV29-1 to TRBJ2-7; 10 bases are shared with TRBD1. The V gene end was trimmed by 8 bases and the J gene end by 5 bases; junction bases not matched to a gene: 12. Germline CDR1 reads SQVTM; CDR2 reads ANQGSEA. There are 14 residues in the CDR3. CDR3 nucleotides: TGCAGCATTCGACAGGGGGCAAAAGGAAACGAGCAGTACTTC. This translates into CSIRQGAKGNEQYF.

This chain links TRBV11-2 with TRBJ2-2; 9 bases map to TRBD2. This CDR3 contains 16 residues. The germline CDR1 and CDR2 sequences are SGHAT and FQNNGV. V trimming: 1 base; J trimming: 1 base; junction bases outside the gene matches: 1. CDR3 sequence reads: CASSLVAGVNTGELFF. For the CDR3, the DNA is TGTGCCAGCAGCTTAGTAGCGGGGGTGAACACCGGGGAGCTGTTTTTT.

The J gene is TRBJ2-5, the V gene TRBV5-5; TRBD2 aligns across 8 bases. The ends lost 3 bases at V and 4 bases at J; junction bases unmatched: 8. The germline gives CDR1 SGHKS, CDR2 YYEKEE (reference sequence). The CDR3 length is 15 residues. The CDR3 sequence is CASSSLKRGLETQYF. CDR3 coding DNA: TGTGCCAGCAGCTCGCTGAAGCGGGGGTTAGAGACCCAGTACTTC.

V and J are TRBV2 and TRBJ2-2; a weak D match, TRBD2 (6 bases). V was trimmed by 4 bases and J by 6 bases, leaving 12 bases between them. The germline gives CDR1 SNHLY, CDR2 FYNNEI. This CDR3 is built from 14 residues. The DNA of the CDR3 is TGTGCCAGCAGTGCGGACTATTGGGCCGGGGAGCTGTTTTTT. This gives the protein CASSADYWAGELFF.

The V call is TRBV27, the J call TRBJ1-1, with D maybe TRBD1 (6 bases). The length of the CDR3 is 14 residues. Germline CDR1 MNHEY, CDR2 SMNVEV (reference sequence). V shed 4 bases and J shed 4 bases, with 13 bases lying between them. CDR3 loop: CASSSTGPPTEAFF. In DNA, the CDR3 is TGTGCCAGCAGTTCGACAGGTCCCCCCACTGAAGCTTTCTTT.

This clone was seen ten or more times. The chain carries TRBV9 and TRBJ1-5; D ambiguous. Germline V gene sequence: CDR1 SGDLS, CDR2 YYNGEE. Trimming pared 7 bases from V and 2 bases from J, leaving 13 bases between. This CDR3 has 14 residues. As DNA, the CDR3 is TGTGCCAGCTCTGGAGGGTTGGGCAATCAGCCCCAGCATTTT. Translation gives CASSGGLGNQPQHF.

The V gene is TRBV19, the J gene TRBJ2-1; 13 nucleotides line up with TRBD2. The ends lost 5 bases at V and 9 bases at J; junction bases unmatched: 13. The germline V gene encodes CDR1 LNHDA and CDR2 SQIVND (reference sequence). The length of the CDR3 is 17 residues. CDR3 loop: CASSPGTSGVGFVEQFF. CDR3 sequence (DNA): TGTGCCAGTAGTCCAGGGACTAGCGGGGTGGGATTCGTTGAGCAGTTCTTC.

This clone was seen only a few times. The CDR3 here is CASSVEQGTYEQYF. As DNA, the CDR3 is TGTGCCAGCAGCGTAGAACAGGGCACCTACGAGCAGTACTTC. The rearrangement uses TRBV9 and TRBJ2-7, with a possible D match to TRBD1 (6 bases). Per germline, CDR1 SGDLS and CDR2 YYNGEE. The CDR3 extends over 14 amino acids. Trimming took off 0 bases at V and 2 bases at J, with 9 bases between the two ends. Complete variable domain (other parts from reference TRBV9 and TRBJ2-7): DSGVTQTPKHLITATGQRVTLRCSPRSGDLSVYWYQQSLDQGLQFLIQYYNGEERAKGNILERFSAQQFPDLHSELNLSSLELGDSALYFCASSVEQGTYEQYFGPGTRLTVT.

This clone was observed a handful of times. This chain uses TRBV25-1 with TRBJ2-1; 7 nucleotides line up with TRBD1. This CDR3 has 16 residues. Germline CDR1 reads MGHDK; CDR2 reads SYGVNS. J gave up 4 bases and V 1 base, and 7 bases lay outside the gene matches. CDR3 region: CASSEFRGTRYNEQFF. In DNA, the CDR3 is TGTGCCAGCAGTGAATTCAGGGGGACACGTTACAATGAGCAGTTCTTC.

This clone has only a few counts. The chain recombines TRBV7-8 with TRBJ1-5; D is unclear. The CDR3 is 18 amino acids. Trimming pared 2 bases from V and 1 base from J, leaving 18 bases between. Germline V lookup: CDR1 SGHVS, CDR2 FQNEAQ. The DNA for the CDR3 is TGTGCCAGCAGCTTATCGTTGTTGGGAGGGTCGAGCAATCAGCCCCAGCATTTT. This encodes CASSLSLLGGSSNQPQHF.

This clone was counted only a few times. The chain carries TRBV9 and TRBJ1-1, with a possible D match to TRBD1 (6 bases). Germline V gene sequence: CDR1 SGDLS, CDR2 YYNGEE. The V gene lost 3 bases and the J gene lost 6 bases, with 24 bases spanning the gap. This CDR3 region has 17 residues. CDR3 protein: CASSANPKTGLRAEAFF. The DNA of the CDR3 is TGTGCCAGCAGCGCTAATCCGAAAACAGGGTTGAGGGCTGAAGCTTTCTTT.

This clone was detected only a few times. J is TRBJ1-1 and V is TRBV18; 7 positions agree with TRBD1. Losses at the gene ends were 5 bases for V and 5 bases for J; bases not matched to a gene: 5. The CDR3 covers 13 residues. The V gene's germline CDR1 is KGHSH and CDR2 LQKENI. The CDR3 spells CASSFGQVTEAFF. Written as DNA, the CDR3 is TGTGCCAGCTCATTCGGACAGGTGACTGAAGCTTTCTTT.

This clone was counted a few times. The chain carries TRBV19 and TRBJ2-5, with TRBD2 identical over 10 bases. CDR1 and CDR2 from the germline V gene are LNHDA and SQIVND (reference sequence). Losses at the gene ends were 4 bases for V and 4 bases for J; bases not matched to a gene: 3. The CDR3 spans 14 residues. CDR3 sequence (DNA): TGTGCCAGTAGTAACCTAGCGGGGGTAGAGACCCAGTACTTC. The encoded protein is CASSNLAGVETQYF.

This clone was counted a few times. The chain carries TRBV5-4 and TRBJ2-1, with 8 bases that match TRBD1. This CDR3 region has 14 residues. V lost 5 bases and J lost 7; bases outside the gene matches: 8. Germline V gene sequence: CDR1 SGHNT, CDR2 YYREEE (reference sequence). CDR3 amino acids: CASRSPGTGNEQFF. Here the CDR3 DNA reads TGTGCCAGCAGGTCACCCGGGACAGGAAATGAGCAGTTCTTC.

The V call is TRBV12-5, the J call TRBJ2-1, with 9 bases identical to TRBD2. CDR1 and CDR2 (germline): LGHNT, FRNRAP. CDR3 size: 16 residues. V lost 0 bases, J lost 9 bases, and 9 bases stayed unmatched. In nucleotides, the CDR3 is TGTGCTAGTGGTTTGGTGGGATTGCTAGCGGGGAGTGAGCAGTTCTTC. It yields the protein CASGLVGLLAGSEQFF.

Concerning this clone: A junction end diverges from the germline sequence, so it may reflect a read error. V is TRBV7-7 and J is TRBJ2-5, with D possibly matching TRBD2 (7 bases). CDR3 length equals 15 residues. CDR1 is SSHAT, CDR2 FNYEAQ, per germline (reference sequence). This chain's CDR3 is CASSKKGGAEETQYF. CDR3 nucleotide sequence: TGTGCTAGCAGTAAGAAAGGGGGGGCCGAAGAGACCCAGTACTTC.

The table lists this clone with a few counts. The rearrangement joins TRBV6-1 to TRBJ1-4; tentatively, D is TRBD1 (5 bases). The V gene lost 0 bases and the J gene lost 8 bases, with 13 bases spanning the gap. The CDR3 runs to 15 residues. Germline V gene data show CDR1 as MNHNS and CDR2 as SASEGT. Here the CDR3 reads CASSEARGVSEKLFF. In DNA, the CDR3 is TGTGCCAGCAGTGAAGCGCGGGGGGTTAGCGAAAAACTGTTTTTT.

This chain links TRBV25-1 with TRBJ2-1, with a possible D match to TRBD2 (7 bases). This CDR3 is 15 amino acids long. V dropped 6 bases and J dropped 4 bases, with 16 bases sitting between them. Germline V lookup: CDR1 MGHDK, CDR2 SYGVNS. CDR3 sequence reads: CASSLGGPLYNEQFF. CDR3 sequence (DNA): TGTGCCAGCAGCCTGGGGGGGCCCCTTTACAATGAGCAGTTCTTC.